One and the same sample provided the 16 T cell receptor beta chains below, sequenced in a study of a mutant IDH1 vaccine in newly diagnosed glioma. Libraries were prepared by immunoSEQ multiplex PCR; TCRdb keeps only in-frame clonotypes and omits some of them. The table records under 65,000 clones, 70% to 80% of them present only once. Time point indicated: baseline, week 1 (first vaccination visit). Documented treatment: pre-vaccination baseline after standard-of-care therapy. The source material was PBMCs, sampled from a glioma patient treated with radiotherapy, temozolomide or both. Source of these receptors: a middle-aged woman with glioma.

The V and J genes are TRBV2 and TRBJ1-1; D is undetermined. CDR3 length equals 11 residues. Trimming pared 7 bases from V and 7 bases from J, leaving 10 bases between. Germline CDR1 is SNHLY and CDR2 is FYNNEI. The CDR3 sequence: CASKGGNEAFF. CDR3 bases: TGTGCCAGCAAAGGAGGGAATGAAGCTTTCTTT.

In this sample, this clone turned up once. The chain combines TRBV7-2 with TRBJ2-1, with 8 positions matching TRBD1. There are 14 residues in the CDR3. The ends lost 7 bases at V and 7 bases at J; junction bases unmatched: 9. Germline CDR1 and CDR2: SGHTA and FQGNSA. The DNA of the CDR3 is TGTGCCAGCATCGAGACAGGGGCAAGGAATGAGCAGTTCTTC. It codes for CASIETGARNEQFF.

This chain uses TRBV19 with TRBJ2-7; 7 nucleotides agree with TRBD1. V lost 5 bases and J lost 10; bases outside the gene matches: 5. Germline V gene lookup returns CDR1 LNHDA and CDR2 SQIVND (reference sequence). CDR3 length equals 11 residues. CDR3 in DNA: TGTGCCAGTAGTGCCGGGGACAGTCAGTACTTC. Translating gives CASSAGDSQYF. The full variable domain, in which reference TRBV19 and TRBJ2-7 provide the parts outside the CDR3, is DGGITQSPKYLFRKEGQNVTLSCEQNLNHDAMYWYRQDPGQGLRLIYYSQIVNDFQKGDIAEGYSVSREKKESFPLTVTSAQKNPTAFYLCASSAGDSQYFGPGTRLTVT.

V usage is TRBV7-9 and J usage is TRBJ2-5, with TRBD2 as a possible D gene (6 bases). V was trimmed by 2 bases and J by 5 bases, leaving 12 bases between them. Germline V lookup: CDR1 SEHNR, CDR2 FQNEAQ (reference sequence). The CDR3 spans 14 residues. As DNA, the CDR3 is TGTGCCAGCAGCTTAATGGGCGGGGATGAGACCCAGTACTTC. Translated, it gives CASSLMGGDETQYF.

The sample holds a few counts of this clone. This chain connects TRBV6-5 to TRBJ2-5; 7 nucleotides align to TRBD1. This CDR3 has 14 residues. CDR1 and CDR2 (germline): MNHEY, SVGAGI. The junction had 10 bases not matched to a gene; V was cut back by 9 bases and J by 3 bases. CDR3 sequence reads: CASKLGTDEETQYF. CDR3 sequence (DNA): TGTGCCAGTAAACTTGGGACAGATGAAGAGACCCAGTACTTC.

The V and J genes are TRBV10-1 and TRBJ2-3, with 8 bases fitting TRBD2. This CDR3 spans 16 amino acids. After removal of 0 bases from V and 3 bases from J, the junction contained 5 bases not matched to a gene. Per germline, CDR1 WNHNN and CDR2 SYGVQD (reference sequence). The CDR3 sequence is CASSESSAGETDTQYF. The CDR3 DNA reads as TGCGCCAGCAGTGAGTCATCAGCGGGGGAGACAGATACGCAGTATTTT.

The chain recombines TRBV5-6 with TRBJ1-5; TRBD1 might be the D (5 bases). Germline V lookup: CDR1 SGHDT, CDR2 YYEEEE. This CDR3 is built from 12 residues. Trimming shortened V by 3 bases and J by 7 bases, and 8 bases separated the two germline ends. CDR3 nucleotides: TGTGCCAGCAGCTACGGGGGGCAGCCCCAGCATTTT. Translated, it gives CASSYGGQPQHF.

This clone was seen only a few times. The rearrangement joins TRBV30 to TRBJ1-4; weak D call: TRBD1 (6 bases). CDR1 GTSNPN and CDR2 SVGIG come from the germline V gene (reference sequence). V lost 0 bases to trimming and J lost 3 bases, with 8 bases between them. The CDR3 loop spans 14 amino acids. The CDR3 protein is CAWSVQGANEKLFF. CDR3 sequence (DNA): TGTGCCTGGAGTGTACAGGGAGCTAATGAAAAACTGTTTTTT.

The chain employs TRBV5-1 and TRBJ2-3; 7 positions agree with TRBD2. CDR1 SGHRS and CDR2 YFSETQ come from the germline V gene. The length of the CDR3 is 14 residues. The V segment lost 1 base and the J segment 6 bases; nucleotides outside the gene matches: 5. The CDR3 bases are TGCGCCAGCAGCTTGCGCGGGGGAGAGGATACGCAGTATTTT. Translation: CASSLRGGEDTQYF.

The chain carries TRBV5-1 and TRBJ1-4; 7 nucleotides align to TRBD1. J was trimmed by 8 bases and V by 1 base; bases with no gene match: 5. CDR3 length equals 14 residues. CDR1 is SGHRS and CDR2 is YFSETQ in the germline V gene. CDR3 DNA: TGCGCCAGCAGCTTGACAGGGGCCCGCGAAAAACTGTTTTTT. The encoded protein is CASSLTGAREKLFF.

In this sample, this clone turned up once. This rearrangement joins TRBV7-9 to TRBJ2-7, with 7 bases lining up with TRBD1. Germline V lookup: CDR1 SEHNR, CDR2 FQNEAQ (reference sequence). V lost 5 bases to trimming and J lost 7 bases; unmatched junction nucleotides: 14. The CDR3 is made up of 15 amino acids. CDR3 sequence reads: CASSLPGQKAEEQYF. CDR3 in DNA: TGTGCCAGCAGCCTACCGGGACAGAAAGCCGAGGAGCAGTACTTC.

The chain links TRBV19 to TRBJ1-2; 9 nucleotides align to TRBD1. CDR3 length: 14 amino acids. After removal of 10 bases from V and 8 bases from J, the junction contained 14 bases not matched to a gene. Germline CDR1 reads LNHDA; CDR2 reads SQIVND (reference sequence). CDR3 residues: CATKRDRAGGGYTF. The CDR3 coding sequence is TGTGCCACCAAGAGGGACAGGGCCGGGGGGGGCTACACCTTC.

V is TRBV7-2 and J is TRBJ1-1; the D is unclear. This CDR3 spans 14 amino acids. The germline CDR1 and CDR2 sequences are SGHTA and FQGNSA. Trimming took 3 bases from V and 0 from J, leaving 8 bases between them. The CDR3 DNA sequence: TGTGCCAGCAGCTTTGCAGGCATGAACACTGAAGCTTTCTTT. Translation gives CASSFAGMNTEAFF.

V usage is TRBV5-4 and J usage is TRBJ1-1, with unresolved D. Trimming removed 0 bases from V and 3 bases from J, with 6 bases in between. Looked up from germline, CDR1 is SGHNT and CDR2 is YYREEE (reference sequence). The CDR3 has 13 residues. The CDR3 nucleotides are TGTGCCAGCAGCTTGGTTAAGGACACTGAAGCTTTCTTT. Its protein is CASSLVKDTEAFF.

Here the CDR3 DNA reads TGTGCCAGCAGCTTTGCCGGACTAGCGGGGGGGACTTTAGGAGAGCAGTACTTC. Translation: CASSFAGLAGGTLGEQYF. V is TRBV5-6 and J is TRBJ2-7, with 15 bases that match TRBD2. CDR3 length: 18 amino acids. Per germline, CDR1 SGHDT and CDR2 YYEEEE. After removal of 2 bases from V and 7 bases from J, the junction contained 13 bases not matched to a gene.

The chain combines TRBV9 with TRBJ2-5; TRBD2 aligns across 10 bases. The CDR3 has 18 amino acids. Germline lookup yields CDR1 SGDLS and CDR2 YYNGEE. J lost 5 bases, V lost 0 bases, and 13 bases had no gene match. The CDR3 region is CASSVEPAGGLVGETQYF. The DNA of the CDR3 is TGTGCCAGCAGCGTAGAGCCAGCGGGGGGGCTGGTCGGTGAGACCCAGTACTTC.